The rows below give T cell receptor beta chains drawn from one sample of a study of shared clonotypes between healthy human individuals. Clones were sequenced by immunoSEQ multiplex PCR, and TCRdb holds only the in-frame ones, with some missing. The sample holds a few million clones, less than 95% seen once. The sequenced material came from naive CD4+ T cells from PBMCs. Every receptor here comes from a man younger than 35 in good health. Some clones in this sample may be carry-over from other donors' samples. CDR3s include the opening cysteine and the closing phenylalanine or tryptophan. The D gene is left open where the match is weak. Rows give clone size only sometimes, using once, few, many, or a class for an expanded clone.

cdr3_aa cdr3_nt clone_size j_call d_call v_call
CASSQDEREGYEQFF TGCGCCAGCAGCCAAGACGAGCGGGAAGGGTATGAGCAGTTCTTC - TRBJ2-1 TRBD2 TRBV4-1
CATNFDEKLFF TGTGCCACCAATTTTGATGAAAAACTGTTTTTT once TRBJ1-4 - TRBV28
CASSVDGGNQPQHF TGTGCCAGCAGCGTAGATGGGGGAAACCAGCCCCAGCATTTT - TRBJ1-5 - TRBV9
CASSYWPGGGSEQYF TGTGCCAGCAGTTACTGGCCAGGTGGGGGCAGCGAGCAGTACTTC - TRBJ2-7 - TRBV6-5
CASSWLAGASYNEQFF TGTGCCAGCAGCTGGCTAGCGGGAGCCAGCTACAATGAGCAGTTCTTC - TRBJ2-1 TRBD2 TRBV7-3
CASSKDFTEGANTEAFF TGTGCCAGCAGCAAAGATTTTACGGAGGGGGCGAACACTGAAGCTTTCTTT - TRBJ1-1 - TRBV21-1
CASSLSQSGELFF TGTGCCAGCAGCTTATCTCAGTCCGGGGAGCTGTTTTTT - TRBJ2-2 - TRBV7-9
CAWENRRWTGVAEAFF TGTGCCTGGGAGAATCGGAGATGGACAGGGGTAGCTGAAGCTTTCTTT few TRBJ1-1 TRBD1 TRBV30
CASSDSWTEAFF TGTGCCAGCAGTGATTCTTGGACTGAAGCTTTCTTT - TRBJ1-1 - TRBV6-1
CASTVRGNEKLFF TGTGCCAGTACAGTCCGAGGGAATGAAAAACTGTTTTTT - TRBJ1-4 - TRBV19
CASSFRIRGLNQPQHF TGTGCCAGCAGTTTTAGGATCCGCGGGTTGAATCAGCCCCAGCATTTT - TRBJ1-5 - TRBV28
CAWSPGGGAGYTF TGTGCCTGGAGTCCAGGAGGGGGAGCCGGCTACACCTTC once TRBJ1-2 - TRBV30
CTSSLVGEPQHF TGTACCAGCAGTTTAGTGGGAGAGCCCCAGCATTTT - TRBJ1-5 - TRBV28
CASSYDRTGELFF TGTGCCAGCAGTTACGACAGGACCGGGGAGCTGTTTTTT - TRBJ2-2 - TRBV6-6
CASSPSRVTDEQYF TGCGCCAGCAGCCCCTCGAGGGTTACGGACGAGCAGTACTTC - TRBJ2-7 - TRBV5-1
CAWSATRGVIEKLFF TGTGCCTGGAGTGCGACAAGGGGGGTGATCGAAAAACTGTTTTTT - TRBJ1-4 - TRBV30
CASKYGNTIYF TGTGCCAGCAAATATGGAAACACCATATATTTT - TRBJ1-3 - TRBV2
CASSVGRAGGSDTQYF TGTGCCAGCAGCGTAGGTCGAGCGGGAGGGTCGGATACGCAGTATTTT - TRBJ2-3 TRBD2 TRBV9
CASIKAQGETQYF TGTGCCAGCATAAAAGCGCAGGGGGAGACCCAGTACTTC - TRBJ2-5 - TRBV28
CSATWINEQYF TGCAGTGCTACTTGGATAAACGAGCAGTACTTC once TRBJ2-7 - TRBV20-1
CAWSATGRRNQPQHF TGTGCCTGGAGCGCGACAGGGCGGCGCAATCAGCCCCAGCATTTT - TRBJ1-5 TRBD1 TRBV30
CASRGSGQGVTYEQYF TGTGCCAGCAGGGGATCAGGACAGGGGGTTACCTACGAGCAGTACTTC - TRBJ2-7 TRBD1 TRBV28
CASTNLGQAYGYTF TGTGCCAGCACCAACCTCGGACAGGCCTATGGCTACACCTTC - TRBJ1-2 TRBD1 TRBV27
CASSLLTGLNTIYF TGTGCCAGCAGCTTGCTGACAGGGCTTAACACCATATATTTT - TRBJ1-3 TRBD1 TRBV5-6
CASIDWDNSPLHF TGTGCCAGTATAGACTGGGATAATTCACCCCTCCACTTT - TRBJ1-6 - TRBV6-1
CASSVGPGDYNSPLHF TGTGCCAGCAGCGTTGGCCCAGGGGATTACAATTCACCCCTCCACTTT once TRBJ1-6 - TRBV9
CASSIGTMDTQYF TGCGCCAGCAGCATAGGGACAATGGATACGCAGTATTTT - TRBJ2-3 - TRBV5-1
CASSVETGLYGYTF TGTGCCAGCAGTGTCGAGACAGGGCTCTATGGCTACACCTTC - TRBJ1-2 TRBD1 TRBV2
CATSMLLNTGELFF TGTGCCACCAGCATGCTACTCAACACCGGGGAGCTGTTTTTT - TRBJ2-2 - TRBV15
CASSLESGDSGYTF TGTGCCAGCAGCTTAGAGTCAGGGGACAGTGGCTACACCTTC - TRBJ1-2 TRBD1 TRBV7-2
CASGPLNQPQHF TGTGCCAGCGGCCCTCTCAATCAGCCCCAGCATTTT - TRBJ1-5 - TRBV27
CASSFYLSGSGNEQFF TGTGCCAGCAGTTTTTATCTAAGCGGGAGTGGAAATGAGCAGTTCTTC - TRBJ2-1 TRBD2 TRBV27
CASSPRVAERKDEQFF TGTGCCAGCAGCCCTAGGGTGGCGGAGAGGAAAGATGAGCAGTTCTTC - TRBJ2-1 - TRBV7-2
CSVDRRLAANYGYTF TGCAGCGTTGATCGGAGACTTGCAGCTAACTATGGCTACACCTTC - TRBJ1-2 - TRBV29-1
CASIDSILLPNTIYF TGTGCCAGCATTGACAGCATTCTTCTTCCAAACACCATATATTTT - TRBJ1-3 - TRBV19
CASSRGGTGGRRETQYF TGTGCCAGCAGCCGGGGAGGGACAGGGGGTCGGAGGGAGACCCAGTACTTC - TRBJ2-5 TRBD1 TRBV5-4
CATSRDRGTALSPQHF TGTGCCACCAGCAGAGATCGAGGGACAGCCTTATCGCCCCAGCATTTT - TRBJ1-5 TRBD1 TRBV15
CASSRTANYGYTF TGTGCCAGCAGTAGGACGGCAAACTATGGCTACACCTTC - TRBJ1-2 - TRBV11-2
CASSGTVSGNTIYF TGTGCCAGCAGCGGAACAGTCTCTGGAAACACCATATATTTT - TRBJ1-3 - TRBV9
CASSFPGLATHNEQFF TGCGCCAGCAGCTTTCCGGGACTAGCGACACACAATGAGCAGTTCTTC - TRBJ2-1 TRBD2 TRBV5-1
CASSRDKNTEAFF TGTGCCAGCAGCCGGGACAAGAACACTGAAGCTTTCTTT - TRBJ1-1 - TRBV6-1
CASSLRARQGWTGELFF TGTGCCAGTAGCCTGCGAGCCCGACAGGGTTGGACCGGGGAGCTGTTTTTT - TRBJ2-2 TRBD1 TRBV19
CASSPQGLAGVETQYF TGTGCCAGCAGCCCTCAGGGGCTAGCGGGAGTGGAGACCCAGTACTTC - TRBJ2-5 TRBD2 TRBV7-9
CASSPGSRTGELFF TGTGCCAGCAGTCCTGGGTCGAGGACCGGGGAGCTGTTTTTT - TRBJ2-2 - TRBV7-6
CASSEVNGYTF TGTGCCAGCAGTGAAGTGAATGGCTACACCTTC - TRBJ1-2 - TRBV6-1
CASSEGDSHNEQFF TGCGCCAGCAGCGAGGGAGACAGTCACAATGAGCAGTTCTTC - TRBJ2-1 - TRBV5-1
CASRTAQRVQETQYF TGTGCCAGCAGGACAGCCCAGCGAGTCCAAGAGACCCAGTACTTC - TRBJ2-5 - TRBV28
CASSLEVVNEQFF TGTGCCAGCAGCTTAGAGGTGGTCAATGAGCAGTTCTTC - TRBJ2-1 - TRBV7-2
CASTWDGHTGELFF TGTGCCAGCACCTGGGACGGGCACACCGGGGAGCTGTTTTTT - TRBJ2-2 - TRBV5-4